The entry below describes one T cell receptor beta chain. Produced via immunoSEQ multiplex PCR; TCRdb's table is partial and in-frame only. Of about 330,000 clones in the sample, roughly 87% were seen once. This sample is part of a study of blood T cell repertoires in COVID-19. This CDR3 comprises 21 residues. This chain joins TRBV21-1 and TRBJ2-1; the table gives TRBD1 as D, unverified against the DNA. TRBV21-1 is a documented pseudogene. Specimen: PBMCs or T cells enriched from blood (not recorded which). This TCR came from a woman in her twenties or thirties who had recovered from COVID-19. The CDR3 nucleotides read TGTGCCAGCAGCAAATTTCGCAGTTCAGAAATTTGCGGGACAGGGGTCCATGAGCAGTTCTTC. Translated, it gives CASSKFRSSEICGTGVHEQFF.